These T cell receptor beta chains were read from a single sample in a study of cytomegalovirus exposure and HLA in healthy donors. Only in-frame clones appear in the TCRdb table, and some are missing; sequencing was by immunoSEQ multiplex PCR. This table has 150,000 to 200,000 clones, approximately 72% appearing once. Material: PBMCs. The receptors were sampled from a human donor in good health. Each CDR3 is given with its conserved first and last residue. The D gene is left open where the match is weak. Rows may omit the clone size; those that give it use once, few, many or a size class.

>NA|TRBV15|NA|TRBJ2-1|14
TGTGCCACCAGCATCCGTCGTTCTAGGCAGGAGCAGTTCTTC
CATSIRRSRQEQFF
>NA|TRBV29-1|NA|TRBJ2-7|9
TGCAGCGAGGAAAACGAGGAGTACTTC
CSEENEEYF
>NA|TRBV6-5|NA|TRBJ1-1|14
TGTGCCAGCAGTTACGGGAGGGGAAACACTGAAGCTTTCTTT
CASSYGRGNTEAFF
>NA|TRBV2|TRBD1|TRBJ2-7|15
TGTGCCAGCAGTGACCCCGCGACAGGGAACTACGAGCAGTACTTC
CASSDPATGNYEQYF
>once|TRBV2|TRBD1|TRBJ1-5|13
TGTGCCAGCGGCCGGGACAGTAATCAGCCCCAGCATTTT
CASGRDSNQPQHF
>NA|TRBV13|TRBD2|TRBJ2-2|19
TGTGCCAGCAGCTTAGAAGCGAGACTAGCGGGGGGGAACACCGGGGAGCTGTTTTTT
CASSLEARLAGGNTGELFF
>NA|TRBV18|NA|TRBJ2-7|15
TGTGCCAGCTCACCTATACCGGACAGCTCCTACGAGCAGTACTTC
CASSPIPDSSYEQYF
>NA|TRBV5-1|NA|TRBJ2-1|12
TGCGCCAGCACGACAGAAAACAATGAGCAGTTCTTC
CASTTENNEQFF
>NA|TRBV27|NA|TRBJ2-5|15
TGTGCCAGCAGTTTTTCATGGGGCCGTCAAGAGACCCAGTACTTC
CASSFSWGRQETQYF
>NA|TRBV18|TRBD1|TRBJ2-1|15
TGTGCCAGCTCCCTGGACAGGGAAGCCTACAATGAGCAGTTCTTC
CASSLDREAYNEQFF
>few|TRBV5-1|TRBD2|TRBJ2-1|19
TGCGCCAGCAGCTCAGGTCTCACTCTAGCGGGGGGGTACCACAATGAGCAGTTCTTC
CASSSGLTLAGGYHNEQFF
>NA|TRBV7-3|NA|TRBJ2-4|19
TGTGCCAGCAGCTTAAGCGGGGGCTTAGGGGCGGGGGCCCAAAACATTCAGTACTTC
CASSLSGGLGAGAQNIQYF
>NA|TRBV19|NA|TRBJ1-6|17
TGTGCCAGTAGTATTTCCCCGGGGAGCTCCTATAATTCACCCCTCCACTTT
CASSISPGSSYNSPLHF
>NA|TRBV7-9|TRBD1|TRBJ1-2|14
TGTGCCAGCAGCTCCACAGGGGGCGGCTATGGCTACACCTTC
CASSSTGGGYGYTF
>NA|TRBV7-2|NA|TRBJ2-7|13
TGTGCCAGCAGCCCCGAGAACTCCTACGAGCAGTACTTC
CASSPENSYEQYF
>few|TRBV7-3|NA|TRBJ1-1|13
TGTGCCAGCAGCTTTAATCGGAACACTGAAGCTTTCTTT
CASSFNRNTEAFF
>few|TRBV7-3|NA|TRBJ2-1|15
TGTGCCAGCACCCTGGAGGGGGGGCCCGACAATGAGCAGTTCTTC
CASTLEGGPDNEQFF
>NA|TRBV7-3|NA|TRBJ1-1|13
TGTGCCAGCAGCCCCCGAGTTAACACTGAAGCTTTCTTT
CASSPRVNTEAFF
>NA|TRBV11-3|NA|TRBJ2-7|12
TGTGCCAGCAGCTTGCCTCTAGGCCCGCAGTACTTC
CASSLPLGPQYF
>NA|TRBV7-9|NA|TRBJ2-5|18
TGTGCCAACCAGTTTGTGGAGGTCAGCCTCGGGGGGCCAGAGACCCAGTACTTC
CANQFVEVSLGGPETQYF
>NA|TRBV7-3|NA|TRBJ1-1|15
TGTGCCAGCAGCTTAGGTACAGCAATGAACACTGAAGCTTTCTTT
CASSLGTAMNTEAFF
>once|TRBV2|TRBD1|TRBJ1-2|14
TGTGCCAGCATCATAGAGTCAGGGGGAGGTGGCTACACCTTC
CASIIESGGGGYTF
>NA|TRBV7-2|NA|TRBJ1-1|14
TGTGCCAGCAGCTTAGAACTGCTGAACACTGAAGCTTTCTTT
CASSLELLNTEAFF
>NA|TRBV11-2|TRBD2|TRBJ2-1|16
TGTGCCAGCAGCTTGGGGTACGGGACTAGTCGTAATGAGCAGTTCTTC
CASSLGYGTSRNEQFF
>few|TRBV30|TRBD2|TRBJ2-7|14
TGTGCCTGGACGACCGGGACTACTGGGGGTGAGCAGTACTTC
CAWTTGTTGGEQYF
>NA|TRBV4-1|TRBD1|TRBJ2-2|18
TGCGCCAGCAGCCAGGTTATTGACGGGACAGGGAACACCGGGGAGCTGTTTTTT
CASSQVIDGTGNTGELFF
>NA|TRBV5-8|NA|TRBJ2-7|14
TGTGCCAGCAGCTTGGTGGGGGCAGGGGTCGAGCAGTACTTC
CASSLVGAGVEQYF
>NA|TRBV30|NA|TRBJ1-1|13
TGTGCCTGGAGTGACGTGGGGGGGACTGAAGCTTTCTTT
CAWSDVGGTEAFF
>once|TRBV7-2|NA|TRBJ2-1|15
TGTGCCAGCAGTTACGACCAGGCCTCCTACAATGAGCAGTTCTTC
CASSYDQASYNEQFF
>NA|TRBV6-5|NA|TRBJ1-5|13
TGTGCCAGCAGTTACTCGAGGTGGCAGCCCCAGCATTTT
CASSYSRWQPQHF
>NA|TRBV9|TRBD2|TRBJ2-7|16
TGTGCCAGCAGCGTAGGGGGACTAGCGGATTCCTACGAGCAGTACTTC
CASSVGGLADSYEQYF
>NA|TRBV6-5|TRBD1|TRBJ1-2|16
TGTGCCAGCAGTTACCTCGGACAGGGGGCGAACTATGGCTACACCTTC
CASSYLGQGANYGYTF
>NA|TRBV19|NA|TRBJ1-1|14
TGTGCCAGTAGTATCCCCACACCGAACACTGAAGCTTTCTTT
CASSIPTPNTEAFF
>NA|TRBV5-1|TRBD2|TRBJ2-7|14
TGCGCCAGCAGCTTGGAGGGTAGCGGGGCCGAGCAGTACTTC
CASSLEGSGAEQYF
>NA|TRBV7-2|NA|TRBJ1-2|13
TGTGCCAGCAGCTTAGCAGGGGCATATGGCTACACCTTC
CASSLAGAYGYTF
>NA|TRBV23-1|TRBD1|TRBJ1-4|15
TGCGCCAGCAGTCAATCGAGACAGGGTAGTGAAAAACTGTTTTTT
CASSQSRQGSEKLFF
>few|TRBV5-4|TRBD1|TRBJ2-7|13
TGTGCCAGCAGTTATGGACAGGGCGAAGAGCAGTACTTC
CASSYGQGEEQYF
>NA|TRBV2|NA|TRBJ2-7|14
TGTGCCAGCAGTGAACCGCCGGTCACCTACGAGCAGTACTTC
CASSEPPVTYEQYF
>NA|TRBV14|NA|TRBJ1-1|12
TGTGCCAGCAGCCAGGGGGCCTGTGAAGCTTTCTTT
CASSQGACEAFF
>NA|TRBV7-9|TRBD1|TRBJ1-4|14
TGTGCCAGCAGCCCGGGACAGGGGAATGAAAAACTGTTTTTT
CASSPGQGNEKLFF
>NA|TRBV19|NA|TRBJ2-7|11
TGTGCCAGTAGTATTGGGCCCGAGCAGTACTTC
CASSIGPEQYF
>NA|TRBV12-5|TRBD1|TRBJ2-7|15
TGTGCTAGTGGTTTCGTCCGGGACAGGGGATACGAGCAGTACTTC
CASGFVRDRGYEQYF
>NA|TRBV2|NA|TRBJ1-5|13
TGTGCCAGCAGTGAGAGTAATCGGCAGCCCCAGCATTTT
CASSESNRQPQHF
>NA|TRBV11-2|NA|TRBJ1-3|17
TGTGCCAGCAGCTTAGGTGGCTTCGTCCCCCCTGGAAACACCATATATTTT
CASSLGGFVPPGNTIYF
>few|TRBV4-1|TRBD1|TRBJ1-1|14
TGCGCCAGCAGCCCCGAACCGACAGGGTCTGAAGCTTTCTTT
CASSPEPTGSEAFF
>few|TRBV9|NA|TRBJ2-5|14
TGTGCCAGCAGCGTAGGGACAGTTCAAGAGACCCAGTACTTC
CASSVGTVQETQYF
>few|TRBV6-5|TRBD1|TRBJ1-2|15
TGTGCCAGCAGACCCCGACAGGGGGCTAACTATGGCTACACCTTC
CASRPRQGANYGYTF
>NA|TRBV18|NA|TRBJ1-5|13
TGTGCCAGCTCACCCCAGGGGTATCAGCCCCAGCATTTT
CASSPQGYQPQHF
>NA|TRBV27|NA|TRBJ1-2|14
TGTGCCAGCACCCAGACCGGGACTAACTATGGCTACACCTTC
CASTQTGTNYGYTF
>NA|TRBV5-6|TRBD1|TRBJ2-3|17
TGTGCCAGCAGCTTGGTGCGGACAGGCCGCCACACAGATACGCAGTATTTT
CASSLVRTGRHTDTQYF
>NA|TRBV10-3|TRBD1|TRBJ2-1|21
TGTGCCATCAGAGTCCAAGCCCGGACAGGACCAACCACAAGCTCCTACAATGAGCAGTTCTTC
CAIRVQARTGPTTSSYNEQFF
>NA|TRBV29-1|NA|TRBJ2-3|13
TGCAGCTTATGTCAGGATAGCACAGATACGCAGTATTTT
CSLCQDSTDTQYF